This TCR beta chain comes out of a study of CD8 T cells in ankylosing spondylitis. Scientists made TCR beta libraries using quantitative 5'-RACE with molecular barcodes. Via MiXCR, TCRdb re-called the 5' RACE reads, giving one row per CDR3 protein. The sample lists more than 150,000 distinct CDR3 sequences, about 20% occurring once. There are 13 residues in the CDR3. The germline V gene encodes CDR1 SSHAT and CDR2 FNYEAQ (reference sequence). With 1 base removed from V and 1 base from J, the gap between germline ends came to 5 bases. Broader study findings: Reports say disease-linked clones showed up significantly more in matched ankylosing spondylitis synovial fluid. Disease-linked clones displayed a CD8+ phenotype and appeared relatively rarely in peripheral blood. Seven to nine highly homologous variants made up a TCR beta motif that seemed to typify ankylosing spondylitis blood.

Comment on this clonotype: The antigen is undetermined.

Sequenced input: blood, either unsorted or a sorted T cell fraction (not recorded which). This clonotype was sampled from a male donor aged 10 to 30 with ankylosing spondylitis or in good health (not recorded which). The chain has TRBV7-7 and TRBJ2-7; D unclear. CDR3 amino acids: CASSLETSYEQYF. For the CDR3, the DNA is TGTGCCAGCAGCTTAGAGACTTCCTACGAGCAGTACTTC.